This TCR beta chain was sequenced during a study of read filtering for tumor transcriptome and immune sequencing. Background on the study: TCR-mapped reads were about 4.05 to 11 million with IR-seq versus about 85 to 1,300 with RNA-seq.

Germline V lookup: CDR1 SGHTA, CDR2 FQGNSA. The V and J ends lost 1 base and 2 bases respectively, with 4 bases between them. There are 13 residues in the CDR3. Notes on the study in general: Sorted CD138-negative bone marrow cells were not purified T cells. Even smaller IR-seq throughput identified most shared clonotypes. Without single-read clonotypes, shared clonotype proportions correlated more between IR-seq and RNA-seq.

This library used roughly 370 ng RNA and molecular barcoded adaptors spanning alpha/delta and beta/gamma chains. TCRdb called the reads again in MiXCR, with one record for every CDR3 protein. The sample consists of approximately 45,000 distinct CDR3 sequences, 20% of them appearing once. Turning to this clonotype: As yet, its antigen is unknown. A much more abundant neighbour one base away suggests this may be a read error.

The sample was a population of CD138-negative cells sorted from bone marrow. The V and J genes are TRBV7-2 and TRBJ2-3; no clear D. The TCR originated in a donor aged 40 or over with multiple myeloma. This chain's CDR3 is CASSLEVTDTQYF. The CDR3 nucleotides read TGTGCCAGCAGCTTAGAGGTCACAGATACGCAGTATTTT.